Shown below are 5 T cell receptor beta chains from a single sample sequenced in a study of T-cell reconstitution after alpha-beta-depleted transplantation in children. The TCRbeta library incorporated unique molecular identifiers. TCRdb reprocessed the PCR reads via MiXCR and lists one record per CDR3 protein. The sample has a few hundred thousand distinct CDR3 sequences, approximately 24% seen once. This specimen was PBMCs, mostly from graft donor cells, taken 360 days after TCRalphabeta/CD19-depleted stem cell transplant. These receptors all come from a female patient aged 2 to 10 who had a stem cell transplant for congenital amegakaryocytic thrombocytopenia, so the T cells may come from the graft donor.

This rearrangement joins TRBV5-1 to TRBJ2-5; 7 bases are a match to TRBD1. Germline V CDR1 and CDR2: SGHRS, YFSETQ. J was trimmed by 4 bases and V by 2 bases; bases with no gene match: 5. CDR3 length: 14 residues. CDR3 DNA sequence: TGCGCCAGCAGCTTTCGACAGGGTGGAGAGACCCAGTACTTC. Protein product: CASSFRQGGETQYF.

This clonotype was seen a handful of times. This rearrangement joins TRBV12-3 or TRBV12-4 to TRBJ2-7; D unresolved. V was clipped by 4 bases and J by 2 bases, with 12 bases between them. The CDR3 extends over 14 amino acids. The CDR3 coding sequence is TGTGCCAGCAGTTCCAGGTCCGTCACCTACGAGCAGTACTTC. It specifies CASSSRSVTYEQYF.

This clonotype showed up just a few times. The chain employs TRBV27 and TRBJ2-7, with D perhaps given as TRBD1 or TRBD2 (7 bases each). Trimming removed 7 bases from V and 5 bases from J, with 12 bases in between. CDR1 is MNHEY and CDR2 is SMNVEV in the germline V gene (reference sequence). The CDR3 loop spans 12 amino acids. CDR3 loop: CASTAGGDEQYF. CDR3 sequence (DNA): TGTGCCAGCACTGCAGGGGGGGACGAGCAGTACTTC.

The chain couples TRBV27 to TRBJ1-2; 7 positions match TRBD1. Trimming at V came to 7 bases and at J to 7 bases, leaving 6 bases not matched to a gene. CDR3 length equals 12 residues. Germline V CDR1 and CDR2: MNHEY, SMNVEV (reference sequence). CDR3 DNA: TGTGCCAGCACGACAGGGAGAGGTGGCTACACCTTC. As protein: CASTTGRGGYTF.

The rearrangement links TRBV12-3 or TRBV12-4 to TRBJ1-1; a possible D gene is TRBD1 (6 bases). The CDR3 covers 13 residues. V was trimmed by 5 bases and J by 8 bases, leaving 15 bases between them. CDR3 nucleotides: TGTGCCAGCAGTCCCCGGCTAGGGGGGGAAGCTTTCTTT. Its translation is CASSPRLGGEAFF.